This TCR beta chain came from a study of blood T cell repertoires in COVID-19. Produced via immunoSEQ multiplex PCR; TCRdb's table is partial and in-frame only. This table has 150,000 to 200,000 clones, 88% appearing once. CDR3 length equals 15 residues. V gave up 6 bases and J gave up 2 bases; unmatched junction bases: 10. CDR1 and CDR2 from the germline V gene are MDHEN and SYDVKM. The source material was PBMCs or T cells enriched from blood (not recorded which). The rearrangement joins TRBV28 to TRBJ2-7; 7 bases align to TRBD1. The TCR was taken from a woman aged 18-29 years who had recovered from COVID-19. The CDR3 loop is CASSPNDRVAYEQYF. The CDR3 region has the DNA TGTGCCAGCAGCCCCAATGACAGGGTGGCCTACGAGCAGTACTTC. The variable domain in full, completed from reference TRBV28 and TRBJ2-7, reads DVKVTQSSRYLVKRTGEKVFLECVQDMDHENMFWYRQDPGLGLRLIYFSYDVKMKEKGDIPEGYSVSREKKERFSLILESASTNQTSMYLCASSPNDRVAYEQYFGPGTRLTVT.